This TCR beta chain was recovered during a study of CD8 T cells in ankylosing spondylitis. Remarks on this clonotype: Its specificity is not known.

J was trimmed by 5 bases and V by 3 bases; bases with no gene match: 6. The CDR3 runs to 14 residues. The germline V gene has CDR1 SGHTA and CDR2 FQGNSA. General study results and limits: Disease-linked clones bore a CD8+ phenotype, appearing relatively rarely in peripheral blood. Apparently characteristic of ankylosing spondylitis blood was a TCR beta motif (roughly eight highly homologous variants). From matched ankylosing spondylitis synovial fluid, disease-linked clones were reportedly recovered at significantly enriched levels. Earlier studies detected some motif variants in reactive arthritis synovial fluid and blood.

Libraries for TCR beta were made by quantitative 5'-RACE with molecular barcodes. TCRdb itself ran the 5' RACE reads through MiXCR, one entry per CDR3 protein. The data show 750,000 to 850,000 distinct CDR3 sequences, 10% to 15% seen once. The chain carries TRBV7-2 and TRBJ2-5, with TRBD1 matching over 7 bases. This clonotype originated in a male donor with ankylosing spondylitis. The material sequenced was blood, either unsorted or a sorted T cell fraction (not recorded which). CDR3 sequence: CASSFQQGQETQYF. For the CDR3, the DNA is TGTGCCAGCAGCTTTCAACAGGGGCAGGAGACCCAGTACTTC.